This T cell receptor beta chain is drawn from a study of blood T cells in healthy people across ages. This CDR3 spans 14 amino acids. Germline CDR1 and CDR2: LNHNV and YYDKDF (reference sequence). Deletions cut 6 bases from V and 10 bases from J, with 19 bases between. A second PCR of roughly 7 to 11 cycles used a sample-barcoded 5' primer and a J-beta primer mix. Tagging of each cDNA molecule was performed by a template-switch adaptor with 12 random nucleotides. TCRdb re-called the 5' RACE reads through MiXCR, storing one row per CDR3 protein. The data hold approximately 940,000 distinct CDR3 sequences, with roughly 52% observed a single time.

The sample was blood. The TCR was taken from a man aged 30-40 years in good health. J is TRBJ2-1 and V is TRBV15, with D tentatively TRBD1 (8 bases). The CDR3 protein is CATSRGGQGGEQFF. The CDR3, as DNA: TGTGCCACCAGTCGAGGTGGACAGGGAGGGGAGCAGTTCTTC.